These 25 T cell receptor beta chains were sequenced from one sample in a study of T-cell reconstitution after alpha-beta-depleted transplantation in children. Library preparation (for TCRbeta) was performed with unique molecular identifiers. TCRdb called the PCR reads again in MiXCR, with one record for every CDR3 protein. The data contain about 600,000 distinct CDR3 sequences, roughly 23% of them singletons. The sample here was PBMCs, mostly from graft donor cells, taken 360 days after TCRalphabeta/CD19-depleted stem cell transplant. These receptors were taken from a boy less than two years old who had a stem cell transplant for acute myeloid leukemia, so the T cells may come from the graft donor.

The chain couples TRBV30 to TRBJ2-3; D not certain. The V end lost 2 bases, the J end lost 7 bases, and 10 bases lay between the germline ends. The CDR3 loop spans 12 amino acids. Germline V gene data show CDR1 as GTSNPN and CDR2 as SVGIG (reference sequence). CDR3 in amino acids: CAWSLEPHTQYF. The CDR3, as DNA: TGTGCCTGGAGTCTAGAGCCACATACGCAGTATTTT.

This clonotype was seen ten or more times. This chain links TRBV20-1 with TRBJ2-7; TRBD2 aligns across 7 bases. This CDR3 has 15 residues. The germline V gene encodes CDR1 DFQATT and CDR2 SNEGSKA (reference sequence). Trimming cost V 1 base and J 0 bases; bases outside gene matches: 6. The CDR3 region is CSARGIGGNSYEQYF. The CDR3 region has the DNA TGCAGTGCTAGAGGTATCGGGGGGAACTCCTACGAGCAGTACTTC.

This clonotype was found many times. The V call is TRBV13, the J call TRBJ2-5; D remains unclear. The V end was cut by 5 bases, the J end by 3 bases, with 13 bases between. CDR3 size: 14 residues. Germline lookup yields CDR1 PRHDT and CDR2 FYEKMQ (reference sequence). CDR3 sequence reads: CASSPRGEKETQYF. DNA of the CDR3: TGTGCCAGCAGCCCCCGAGGTGAAAAAGAGACCCAGTACTTC.

This clonotype was seen repeatedly, ten times or more. The chain combines TRBV20-1 with TRBJ2-1, with 7 bases identical to TRBD2. V was pared by 2 bases and J by 2 bases, with 0 bases of the junction left unmatched. The CDR3 is made up of 13 amino acids. Germline CDR1 and CDR2: DFQATT and SNEGSKA (reference sequence). CDR3 sequence: CSARRGAYNEQFF. The CDR3 DNA reads TGCAGTGCTAGACGGGGGGCCTACAATGAGCAGTTCTTC.

This clonotype came up a few times. V and J are TRBV5-5 and TRBJ1-2; TRBD1 might be the D (5 bases). V lost 4 bases and J 4 bases, leaving 20 bases between the germline ends. CDR3 size: 16 residues. Looked up from germline, CDR1 is SGHKS and CDR2 is YYEKEE (reference sequence). The CDR3 here is CASSPRPAGSTYGYTF. CDR3 DNA sequence: TGTGCCAGCAGCCCGCGTCCCGCAGGGTCCACCTATGGCTACACCTTC.

A few counts support this clonotype. A much larger clone differs by one base, so this may be a read error. CDR3: CASSAGFEANYEQYF. CDR3 sequence (DNA): TGTGCCAGCAGTGCTGGGTTTGAGGCCAACTACGAGCAGTACTTC. The chain has TRBV25-1 and TRBJ2-7, with unresolved D. Deletions cut 4 bases from V and 3 bases from J, with 16 bases between. Germline assignment: CDR1 MGHDK and CDR2 SYGVNS. The CDR3 is made up of 15 amino acids.

The J gene is TRBJ2-6, the V gene TRBV18; D possibly corresponds to TRBD1 (5 bases). V lost 2 bases and J 1 base, leaving 12 bases between the germline ends. The CDR3 covers 17 residues. Looked up from germline, CDR1 is KGHSH and CDR2 is LQKENI. CDR3 in amino acids: CASSPRQYGSGANVLTF. For the CDR3, the DNA is TGTGCCAGCTCACCAAGACAGTATGGTTCTGGGGCCAACGTCCTGACTTTC.

The chain combines TRBV14 with TRBJ1-1; no firm D call. V was shortened by 3 bases and J by 5 bases, with 7 bases between the two germline ends. The germline V gene has CDR1 SGHDN and CDR2 FVKESK. This CDR3 is 12 amino acids long. The CDR3 region is CASSHGVTEAFF. DNA of the CDR3: TGTGCCAGCAGCCATGGCGTTACTGAAGCTTTCTTT.

This clonotype was found many times. This rearrangement joins TRBV7-9 to TRBJ2-1; TRBD2 is a possible D gene (6 bases). Germline V gives CDR1 SEHNR, CDR2 FQNEAQ (reference sequence). V gave up 7 bases and J gave up 3 bases, with 16 bases separating them. This CDR3 region has 15 residues. CDR3 sequence (DNA): TGTGCCAGCACTTTGGAGGCGGGGCGCTACAATGAGCAGTTCTTC. Its protein product is CASTLEAGRYNEQFF.

The rearrangement joins TRBV20-1 to TRBJ2-4, with a tentative D call TRBD1 (7 bases). Germline V gene data show CDR1 as DFQATT and CDR2 as SNEGSKA (reference sequence). Trimming took 1 base from V and 8 from J, leaving 15 bases between them. The CDR3 extends over 14 amino acids. CDR3 sequence (DNA): TGCAGTGCTAGAGGGGCAGGGGGGATGGACATTCAGTACTTC. This sequence encodes CSARGAGGMDIQYF.

The genes are TRBV20-1 and TRBJ2-3, with 9 bases lining up with TRBD2. Germline V gives CDR1 DFQATT, CDR2 SNEGSKA (reference sequence). There are 16 residues in the CDR3. J was trimmed by 4 bases and V by 3 bases; bases with no gene match: 11. CDR3 in DNA: TGCAGTGCTAGTCGATCAAGCGGGGGGAAAGCAGATACGCAGTATTTT. It encodes CSASRSSGGKADTQYF.

In this sample, this clonotype turned up many times. This chain connects TRBV6-5 to TRBJ2-2, with no clear D. The V gene lost 6 bases and the J gene lost 8 bases, with 22 bases spanning the gap. This CDR3 spans 16 amino acids. Germline CDR1 is MNHEY and CDR2 is SVGAGI. CDR3 DNA sequence: TGTGCCAGCAGCTACGCCCCGTCGGCGAGCCCTGGGGAGCTGTTTTTT. The encoded protein is CASSYAPSASPGELFF.

The chain recombines TRBV20-1 with TRBJ2-1; 7 bases fit TRBD2. Germline V lookup: CDR1 DFQATT, CDR2 SNEGSKA (reference sequence). The V gene end was trimmed by 6 bases and the J gene end by 4 bases; junction bases not matched to a gene: 9. CDR3 length: 14 residues. The CDR3, as DNA: TGCAGTGCCAGCCCAGCGGGGTATTACAATGAGCAGTTCTTC. This gives the protein CSASPAGYYNEQFF.

This clonotype was recorded many times. The chain has TRBV29-1 and TRBJ2-7, with no clear D. Germline V gene lookup returns CDR1 SQVTM and CDR2 ANQGSEA. The CDR3 has 11 residues. Trimming left V 4 bases short and J 3 bases short, with 7 bases between. CDR3 DNA: TGCAGCGTTGTGGATGGCTACGAGCAGTACTTC. Translation: CSVVDGYEQYF.

This chain connects TRBV10-3 to TRBJ2-5; 9 positions match TRBD1. From germline, CDR1 is ENHRY and CDR2 SYGVKD. The CDR3 is made up of 15 amino acids. J gave up 0 bases and V 7 bases, and 6 bases lay outside the gene matches. CDR3 residues: CAIKGDRGDQETQYF. CDR3 sequence (DNA): TGTGCCATCAAAGGAGACAGGGGGGACCAAGAGACCCAGTACTTC.

There are a few counts of this clonotype. The chain combines TRBV5-1 with TRBJ2-6, with 7 positions matching TRBD1. The CDR3 is made up of 15 amino acids. Germline values: CDR1 SGHRS, CDR2 YFSETQ. V was pared by 5 bases and J by 2 bases, with 4 bases of the junction left unmatched. This chain's CDR3 is CASRQGETGANVLTF. The CDR3 coding sequence is TGCGCCAGCAGGCAGGGGGAAACTGGGGCCAACGTCCTGACTTTC.

This clonotype occurred many times. V usage is TRBV20-1 and J usage is TRBJ2-4; D gene ambiguous. The V gene lost 2 bases and the J gene lost 0 bases, with 11 bases spanning the gap. The CDR3 runs to 15 residues. Germline-derived CDR1 and CDR2 are DFQATT and SNEGSKA (reference sequence). DNA of the CDR3: TGCAGTGCTAGATGGGCCGGCGAAGCCAAAAACATTCAGTACTTC. Translation gives CSARWAGEAKNIQYF.

This clonotype was detected a few times. The rearrangement links TRBV12-3 or TRBV12-4 to TRBJ2-1; 8 nucleotides agree with TRBD2. There are 14 residues in the CDR3. J lost 3 bases, V lost 6 bases, and 4 bases had no gene match. CDR3 DNA: TGTGCCAGCAGCGGGGGGGCCTTCTACAATGAGCAGTTCTTC. Translation gives CASSGGAFYNEQFF.

This clonotype came up a few times. The chain links TRBV7-2 to TRBJ1-1, with D possibly being TRBD1 (5 bases). The CDR3 consists of 17 residues. Germline CDR1 is SGHTA and CDR2 is FQGNSA. The V and J ends lost 2 bases and 0 bases respectively, with 16 bases between them. The CDR3 protein is CASSLPVRGPMNTEAFF. CDR3 sequence (DNA): TGTGCCAGCAGCTTACCGGTGCGGGGACCCATGAACACTGAAGCTTTCTTT.

This clonotype was observed at least ten times. J is TRBJ2-2 and V is TRBV12-3 or TRBV12-4; 7 nucleotides align to TRBD1. The CDR3 sequence is 14 residues long. With V trimmed by 4 bases and J by 5 bases, 4 bases remained unmatched. CDR3 amino acids: CASSSLDRTGELFF. The CDR3 region has the DNA TGTGCCAGCAGTTCCCTGGACAGGACCGGGGAGCTGTTTTTT.

This clonotype was found many times. The CDR3 protein is CSARTGSAYEQYF. The DNA for the CDR3 is TGCAGCGCCCGGACAGGGTCGGCCTACGAGCAGTACTTC. V is TRBV29-1 and J is TRBJ2-7; 8 nucleotides match TRBD1. V lost 7 bases, J lost 2 bases, and 7 bases stayed unmatched. Germline V gene sequence: CDR1 SQVTM, CDR2 ANQGSEA. The length of the CDR3 is 13 residues.

The chain couples TRBV12-3 or TRBV12-4 to TRBJ1-6; no reliable D call. The CDR3 runs to 15 residues. Deletions cut 3 bases from V and 4 bases from J, with 10 bases between. CDR3 residues: CASSLRVPYNSPLHF. CDR3 DNA sequence: TGTGCCAGCAGTTTGAGGGTCCCTTATAATTCACCCCTCCACTTT.

This clonotype showed up many times. This sequence joins TRBV7-2 and TRBJ2-7, with 7 bases matching TRBD1. The trim removed 5 bases at V and 3 bases at J, leaving 4 bases unmatched. This CDR3 is 13 amino acids long. Germline lookup yields CDR1 SGHTA and CDR2 FQGNSA. The CDR3 sequence: CASSLGQVYEQYF. DNA of the CDR3: TGTGCCAGCAGCCTAGGACAGGTCTACGAGCAGTACTTC.

The sample holds many counts of this clonotype. V is TRBV27 and J is TRBJ2-4; D might be TRBD2 (6 bases). The CDR3 totals 18 residues. Germline CDR1 is MNHEY and CDR2 is SMNVEV (reference sequence). V lost 7 bases to trimming and J lost 1 base, with 23 bases between them. The CDR3 reads CASNPRRGGRLAKNIQYF. The CDR3 DNA reads as TGTGCCAGCAACCCCCGCCGGGGAGGTCGCCTGGCCAAAAACATTCAGTACTTC.

This sequence joins TRBV20-1 and TRBJ1-2, with D unresolved. CDR1 is DFQATT and CDR2 is SNEGSKA in the germline V gene (reference sequence). V gave up 6 bases and J gave up 2 bases, with 16 bases separating them. The CDR3 contains 14 residues. For the CDR3, the DNA is TGCAGTGCCCTACCCTCGGGATTAAACTATGGCTACACCTTC. Its protein product is CSALPSGLNYGYTF.